Below are 17 T cell receptor beta chains sequenced from a single sample in a study of spatial heterogeneity in lung cancer. Time point here: blood at routine non-recurrence follow-up after resection. TCRdb ran MiXCR on the 5' RACE reads and lists one entry per CDR3 protein. The sample has about 47,000 distinct CDR3 sequences; about 10% are singletons. Source: PBMCs, taken at follow-up. The receptors come from a male donor with early-stage non-small cell lung cancer.

At least ten counts were recorded for this clonotype. The gene calls are TRBV5-4 and TRBJ1-6, with D possibly matching TRBD1 (6 bases). The germline CDR1 and CDR2 sequences are SGHNT and YYREEE (reference sequence). V dropped 7 bases and J dropped 7 bases, with 9 bases sitting between them. This CDR3 has 12 amino acids. CDR3 nucleotide sequence: TGTGCCAGCGGGACATTCAATTCACCCCTCCACTTT. It is translated as CASGTFNSPLHF.

This rearrangement joins TRBV20-1 to TRBJ2-7; TRBD1 matches at 9 bases. Per germline, CDR1 DFQATT and CDR2 SNEGSKA (reference sequence). Trimming removed 3 bases from V and 2 bases from J; junction bases left unmatched: 5. CDR3 length: 14 residues. CDR3 in DNA: TGCAGTGCTAGTGGGGACAGGGACACCTACGAGCAGTACTTC. Encoded protein: CSASGDRDTYEQYF.

This clonotype was found many times. The J gene is TRBJ2-7, the V gene TRBV7-8, with 10 bases that match TRBD2. Trimming cost V 5 bases and J 0 bases; bases outside gene matches: 4. The CDR3 is 15 residues long. Germline CDR1 is SGHVS and CDR2 is FQNEAQ. CDR3 DNA: TGTGCCAGCAGCCCTAGCGGGAGCAGCTCCTACGAGCAGTACTTC. It translates to CASSPSGSSSYEQYF.

The sample holds a few counts of this clonotype. V usage is TRBV7-2 and J usage is TRBJ2-7, with 7 bases that match TRBD1. The germline V gene encodes CDR1 SGHTA and CDR2 FQGNSA. CDR3 length equals 13 residues. V gave up 1 base and J gave up 3 bases; unmatched junction bases: 0. CDR3 DNA: TGTGCCAGCAGCTTAGACAGGGGCTACGAGCAGTACTTC. Its protein is CASSLDRGYEQYF.

The genes are TRBV20-1 and TRBJ2-3, with D uncertain. The CDR3 is 13 residues long. Germline assignment: CDR1 DFQATT and CDR2 SNEGSKA (reference sequence). V dropped 4 bases and J dropped 2 bases, with 10 bases sitting between them. The CDR3 is CSANGEITDTQYF. DNA for the CDR3: TGCAGTGCTAATGGCGAAATCACAGATACGCAGTATTTT.

This clonotype was counted at least ten times. This rearrangement joins TRBV7-6 to TRBJ2-1; no reliable D call. CDR1 SGHVS and CDR2 FNYEAQ come from the germline V gene. This CDR3 contains 14 residues. Between the trimmed V and J ends, which lost 0 bases and 7 bases, there was a span of 10 bases. This CDR3 reads CASSLAELKNEQFF. In DNA form, the CDR3 reads TGTGCCAGCAGCTTAGCGGAACTCAAAAATGAGCAGTTCTTC.

The chain has TRBV25-1 and TRBJ2-7, with D perhaps matching TRBD1 or TRBD2 (5 bases each). The length of the CDR3 is 12 residues. V was shortened by 7 bases and J by 12 bases, with 19 bases between the two germline ends. The germline gives CDR1 MGHDK, CDR2 SYGVNS. CDR3 region: CASMRGRNGGYF. DNA of the CDR3: TGTGCCAGCATGAGGGGCCGAAACGGTGGGTACTTC.

The V and J genes are TRBV7-8 and TRBJ2-1, with 8 bases lining up with TRBD1. Per the germline V gene, CDR1 is SGHVS and CDR2 is FQNEAQ. The CDR3 is 15 amino acids. V lost 4 bases to trimming and J lost 4 bases; unmatched junction nucleotides: 6. CDR3 DNA: TGTGCCAGCAGCTCCCTGACAGGGGCTTACAATGAGCAGTTCTTC. Protein product: CASSSLTGAYNEQFF.

This chain connects TRBV7-2 to TRBJ1-2, with TRBD1 identical over 7 bases. V shed 1 base, J shed 7 bases, and the junction held 0 bases outside the gene matches. The germline CDR1 and CDR2 sequences are SGHTA and FQGNSA. The CDR3 spans 12 residues. The CDR3 sequence is CASSLGQGGYTF. The DNA for the CDR3 is TGTGCCAGCAGCTTAGGACAGGGTGGCTACACCTTC.

In this sample, this clonotype turned up many times. V and J are TRBV30 and TRBJ2-2; 9 bases fit TRBD2. The CDR3 runs to 16 residues. CDR1 is GTSNPN, CDR2 SVGIG, per germline (reference sequence). The trim removed 1 base at V and 4 bases at J, leaving 7 bases unmatched. CDR3 in DNA: TGTGCCTGGAGTGGATTGGCGGGGGGGCCCACCGGGGAGCTGTTTTTT. Encoded protein: CAWSGLAGGPTGELFF.

This clonotype was seen many times. The chain has TRBV5-4 and TRBJ1-1, with 8 bases identical to TRBD1. V gave up 4 bases and J gave up 5 bases; unmatched junction bases: 7. The CDR3 is 14 amino acids. The germline V gene encodes CDR1 SGHNT and CDR2 YYREEE (reference sequence). CDR3 in amino acids: CASSPTGGRTEAFF. Written as DNA, the CDR3 is TGTGCCAGCAGCCCAACAGGGGGGCGGACTGAAGCTTTCTTT.

This clonotype was seen at least ten times. The chain combines TRBV7-3 with TRBJ2-1, with D uncertain. V dropped 1 base and J dropped 5 bases, with 6 bases sitting between them. There are 13 residues in the CDR3. CDR1 and CDR2 (germline): SGHTA, FQGTGA. CDR3 amino acids: CASSLSANNEQFF. CDR3 nucleotides: TGTGCCAGCAGCTTAAGTGCTAACAATGAGCAGTTCTTC.

This chain connects TRBV6-5 to TRBJ2-1; 8 nucleotides agree with TRBD2. Trimming removed 5 bases from V and 5 bases from J; junction bases left unmatched: 5. The CDR3 has 14 residues. Germline V CDR1 and CDR2: MNHEY, SVGAGI. CDR3 DNA: TGTGCCAGCAGTCCTAGCGGGCTACACAATGAGCAGTTCTTC. Translating it yields CASSPSGLHNEQFF.

This clonotype was picked up many times. J is TRBJ1-2 and V is TRBV3-1; TRBD1 is a possible D gene (5 bases). Trimming cost V 4 bases and J 6 bases, with 15 bases left between them. The germline CDR1 and CDR2 sequences are LGHDT and YNNKEL (reference sequence). The CDR3 is 14 amino acids. The CDR3 here is CASSLTEGRNGYTF. CDR3 sequence (DNA): TGTGCCAGCAGCCTCACAGAGGGGAGGAATGGCTACACCTTC.

This clonotype was seen a few times. V and J are TRBV3-1 and TRBJ1-5, with D possibly TRBD1 on 5 matching bases. The V and J ends lost 0 bases and 7 bases respectively, with 13 bases between them. The CDR3 has 15 residues. The germline V gene has CDR1 LGHDT and CDR2 YNNKEL (reference sequence). The DNA for the CDR3 is TGTGCCAGCAGCCAAGATCGCGCCAGGGAACAGCCCCAGCATTTT. Protein product: CASSQDRAREQPQHF.

This clonotype occurred many times. The chain is built from TRBV9 and TRBJ2-7; D remains ambiguous. The CDR3 totals 14 residues. Per the germline V gene, CDR1 is SGDLS and CDR2 is YYNGEE. V was pared by 5 bases and J by 4 bases, with 16 bases between. The CDR3 protein is CASSPRWLGYEQYF. CDR3 nucleotides: TGTGCCAGCAGTCCCCGGTGGCTAGGGTACGAGCAGTACTTC.

The table lists this clonotype with many counts. This rearrangement joins TRBV28 to TRBJ1-5; perhaps TRBD1 as D (5 bases). Germline values: CDR1 MDHEN, CDR2 SYDVKM. This CDR3 contains 16 residues. V was clipped by 6 bases and J by 0 bases, with 15 bases between them. CDR3: CASSPSGLVSNQPQHF. The CDR3 nucleotides are TGTGCCAGCAGCCCCTCAGGGTTGGTTAGCAATCAGCCCCAGCATTTT.